This TCR beta chain appears in the sequencing data of a study of shared clonotypes between healthy human individuals. Comment on this clone: Its antigen remains unknown.

The method was immunoSEQ multiplex PCR; TCRdb's version includes in-frame clones alone and lacks a portion of them. The sample yields about 640,000 clones, roughly 78% seen once. V lost 2 bases, J lost 4 bases, and 4 bases stayed unmatched. CDR1 is SNHLY, CDR2 FYNNEI, per germline. This CDR3 is built from 15 residues. Study-wide results and limits: What limited the represented genetic and exposure-history diversity was the small number of donors.

The TCR comes from a woman aged 25-40 years in good health. V usage is TRBV2 and J usage is TRBJ2-1, with 8 bases fitting TRBD2. Sequenced input: memory CD4+ T cells sorted from blood. Described subset: CD45RA-negative fraction. The CDR3 sequence: CASSERGLGYNEQFF. The CDR3, as DNA: TGTGCCAGCAGTGAAAGGGGACTAGGGTACAATGAGCAGTTCTTC.